The 30 T cell receptor beta chains presented below share a single source sample, sequenced in a study of T cells in Graves' hyperthyroidism and ophthalmopathy. What was amplified from RNA transcripts were TCR beta CDR3 regions. A first-round RT-PCR of the TCR CDR3 used the HTBI primer set. A single record per CDR3 protein comes from TCRdb applying MiXCR to the multiplex PCR reads. Here the sample spans about 350,000 distinct CDR3 sequences, roughly 20% being singletons. Material for sequencing was blood. These receptor sequences come from a woman aged 40-49 years with Graves' ophthalmopathy.

This clonotype has a count of ten or more. The chain combines TRBV4-2 with TRBJ1-1; D is unclear. This CDR3 spans 14 amino acids. V gave up 0 bases and J gave up 11 bases, with 16 bases separating them. Germline assignment: CDR1 LGHNA and CDR2 YNFKEQ. The CDR3, as DNA: TGTGCCAGCAGCCAAGATACCAGATTTGGGTATGCTTTCTTT. The encoded protein is CASSQDTRFGYAFF.

This chain connects TRBV10-3 to TRBJ1-1; D unresolved. V dropped 4 bases and J dropped 5 bases, with 14 bases sitting between them. This CDR3 has 14 residues. The germline V gene encodes CDR1 ENHRY and CDR2 SYGVKD. The CDR3 protein is CAISGPRSLTEAFF. CDR3 sequence (DNA): TGTGCCATCAGTGGGCCACGTTCTTTGACTGAAGCTTTCTTT.

This clonotype was seen ten or more times. The V and J genes are TRBV20-1 and TRBJ1-5; D uncertain. The germline gives CDR1 DFQATT, CDR2 SNEGSKA (reference sequence). This CDR3 is built from 17 residues. The V end lost 0 bases, the J end lost 2 bases, and 17 bases lay between the germline ends. The CDR3 DNA sequence: TGCAGTGCTAGAGATTATTCGGGAACGCGGGGCAATCAGCCCCAGCATTTT. It translates to CSARDYSGTRGNQPQHF.

This clonotype was counted at least ten times. J is TRBJ1-2 and V is TRBV12-3 or TRBV12-4, with 7 bases that match TRBD1. This CDR3 is 15 amino acids long. Unmatched junction bases numbered 12, after V lost 5 bases and J lost 6 bases. CDR3 in DNA: TGTGCCAGCAGTCAATCGACAGGGAGGGGTCATGGCTACACCTTC. Translation: CASSQSTGRGHGYTF.

This sequence joins TRBV28 and TRBJ1-1, with D uncertain. The V and J ends lost 3 bases and 5 bases respectively, with 13 bases between them. The CDR3 is 14 residues long. Germline V gene sequence: CDR1 MDHEN, CDR2 SYDVKM. CDR3 coding DNA: TGTGCCAGCAGTTTTGAGACTTCGGGGACTGAAGCTTTCTTT. As protein: CASSFETSGTEAFF.

At least ten counts were recorded for this clonotype. This chain uses TRBV28 with TRBJ1-1; TRBD1 matches at 7 bases. This CDR3 is built from 13 residues. The germline gives CDR1 MDHEN, CDR2 SYDVKM. The ends lost 8 bases at V and 6 bases at J; junction bases unmatched: 9. The CDR3 bases are TGTGCCAGCCACGACAGGGATTCTTCTGAAGCTTTCTTT. This codes for CASHDRDSSEAFF. Based on the CDR3 plus reference TRBV28 and TRBJ1-1, the full variable domain is DVKVTQSSRYLVKRTGEKVFLECVQDMDHENMFWYRQDPGLGLRLIYFSYDVKMKEKGDIPEGYSVSREKKERFSLILESASTNQTSMYLCASHDRDSSEAFFGQGTRLTVV.

This sequence joins TRBV24-1 and TRBJ2-7; 7 bases line up with TRBD1. There are 15 residues in the CDR3. J gave up 13 bases and V 3 bases, and 17 bases lay outside the gene matches. Looked up from germline, CDR1 is KGHDR and CDR2 is SFDVKD. This chain's CDR3 is CATSDPGQDPPMLYF. The CDR3 nucleotides are TGTGCCACCAGTGATCCCGGACAGGACCCCCCGATGCTTTACTTC.

V and J are TRBV28 and TRBJ1-5; D may be TRBD1 (5 bases). The V end lost 10 bases, the J end lost 0 bases, and 13 bases lay between the germline ends. CDR3 length: 14 residues. Looked up from germline, CDR1 is MDHEN and CDR2 is SYDVKM. Written as DNA, the CDR3 is TGTGCCATTAAGGACACTCTTAGCAATCAGCCCCAGCATTTT. Amino acid sequence: CAIKDTLSNQPQHF. Full variable domain (outside the CDR3, taken from reference TRBV28 and TRBJ1-5): DVKVTQSSRYLVKRTGEKVFLECVQDMDHENMFWYRQDPGLGLRLIYFSYDVKMKEKGDIPEGYSVSREKKERFSLILESASTNQTSMYLCAIKDTLSNQPQHFGDGTRLSIL.

This clonotype was seen ten or more times. V is TRBV7-2 and J is TRBJ1-5; D not resolved. The CDR3 spans 14 residues. The V gene's germline CDR1 is SGHTA and CDR2 FQGNSA. V gave up 1 base and J gave up 9 bases, with 13 bases separating them. In DNA, the CDR3 is TGTGCCAGCAGCTTAGAGCCCCCGTTCGGGCCCCAGCATTTT. Its protein is CASSLEPPFGPQHF.

This clonotype appeared many times. V is TRBV20-1 and J is TRBJ2-5; TRBD2 matches 11 bases. V was pared by 0 bases and J by 5 bases, with 8 bases of the junction left unmatched. Germline V CDR1 and CDR2: DFQATT, SNEGSKA (reference sequence). The CDR3 length is 16 residues. CDR3 DNA sequence: TGCAGTGCTAGAGATCTGGAACTAGCGGGAGTGGAGACCCAGTACTTC. Translation gives CSARDLELAGVETQYF.

This clonotype occurred many times. The gene calls are TRBV12-3 or TRBV12-4 and TRBJ1-1; 8 nucleotides agree with TRBD1. Trimming removed 2 bases from V and 1 base from J; junction bases left unmatched: 6. The CDR3 has 16 residues. CDR3 protein: CASSLSGGAQNTEAFF. CDR3 DNA: TGTGCCAGCAGTTTATCAGGGGGCGCGCAGAACACTGAAGCTTTCTTT.

This clonotype has a count of ten or more. The CDR3 bases are TGTGCCAGCAGCTTAGTTGCCGAAGTCAGTCAGCCCCAGCATTTT. It yields the protein CASSLVAEVSQPQHF. This sequence joins TRBV7-2 and TRBJ1-5, with unresolved D. V was pared by 1 base and J by 6 bases, with 13 bases between. This CDR3 is built from 15 residues. CDR1 is SGHTA and CDR2 is FQGNSA in the germline V gene.

This clonotype was detected ten times or more. J is TRBJ2-7 and V is TRBV20-1; a weak D match, TRBD2 (5 bases). This CDR3 has 15 residues. The germline V gene encodes CDR1 DFQATT and CDR2 SNEGSKA (reference sequence). V was trimmed by 0 bases and J by 3 bases, leaving 15 bases between them. The CDR3 reads CSARDAGEMVYEQYF. As DNA, the CDR3 is TGCAGTGCTAGAGATGCGGGTGAAATGGTCTACGAGCAGTACTTC.

This rearrangement joins TRBV6-1 to TRBJ2-7, with TRBD1 matching 9 bases. Germline-derived CDR1 and CDR2 are MNHNS and SASEGT. The CDR3 is 14 amino acids. V was pared by 5 bases and J by 3 bases, with 5 bases of the junction left unmatched. CDR3 DNA: TGTGCCAGCAGTCGCGGGACAGGGATCTACGAGCAGTACTTC. Residues: CASSRGTGIYEQYF.

This clonotype was observed a handful of times. The V call is TRBV14, the J call TRBJ2-4, with D perhaps matching TRBD1 or TRBD2 (6 bases each). Deletions cut 1 base from V and 0 bases from J, with 31 bases between. The CDR3 has 23 amino acids. Germline V gene data show CDR1 as SGHDN and CDR2 as FVKESK. The CDR3: CASSQAQHNRGERDIIAKNIQYF. CDR3 DNA sequence: TGTGCCAGCAGCCAAGCCCAGCACAATAGGGGGGAGAGAGACATTATAGCCAAAAACATTCAGTACTTC.

The V gene is TRBV27, the J gene TRBJ2-7, with D perhaps given as TRBD1 or TRBD2 (5 bases each). The CDR3 runs 14 residues. Germline V gives CDR1 MNHEY, CDR2 SMNVEV (reference sequence). Between the trimmed V and J ends, which lost 3 bases and 3 bases, there was a span of 12 bases. CDR3 loop: CASSFKGSGYEQYF. In DNA form, the CDR3 reads TGTGCCAGCAGTTTCAAGGGGAGTGGCTACGAGCAGTACTTC.

There are many counts of this clonotype. J is TRBJ1-2 and V is TRBV20-1, with 7 bases aligning to TRBD1. Trimming at V came to 4 bases and at J to 4 bases, leaving 3 bases not matched to a gene. The CDR3 loop spans 12 amino acids. Germline CDR1 and CDR2: DFQATT and SNEGSKA (reference sequence). The CDR3 protein is CSAIHRGYGYTF. The CDR3 nucleotides are TGCAGTGCTATCCACAGGGGCTATGGCTACACCTTC.

This clonotype was observed a few times. This chain uses TRBV28 with TRBJ2-5; unclear D gene. The CDR3 runs to 14 residues. Germline V gene data show CDR1 as MDHEN and CDR2 as SYDVKM. Deletions cut 6 bases from V and 3 bases from J, with 14 bases between. CDR3 sequence: CASRAKYLKETQYF. The CDR3 DNA is TGTGCCAGCAGAGCAAAATATCTTAAAGAGACCCAGTACTTC.

The CDR3, as DNA: TGTGCCAGCAGGTACACCGGGACAGGGGGGCTCGAGCAGTACTTC. This sequence encodes CASRYTGTGGLEQYF. The V gene is TRBV6-5, the J gene TRBJ2-7; 11 positions agree with TRBD1. Trimming took 6 bases from V and 6 from J; bases not matched to a gene: 10. This CDR3 is 15 amino acids long. Germline-derived CDR1 and CDR2 are MNHEY and SVGAGI.

This chain joins TRBV15 and TRBJ2-5, with 11 bases that match TRBD2. V dropped 5 bases and J dropped 3; count of bases not matched to a gene: 5. The CDR3 is 15 residues long. Germline V lookup: CDR1 LNHNV, CDR2 YYDKDF (reference sequence). CDR3 sequence: CATSSGLADEETQYF. The DNA for the CDR3 is TGTGCCACCAGCTCGGGACTAGCGGACGAAGAGACCCAGTACTTC.

This clonotype was counted ten times or more. A much more abundant neighbour one base away suggests this may be a read error. V usage is TRBV27 and J usage is TRBJ2-5, with D perhaps given as TRBD1 or TRBD2 (6 bases each). The CDR3 spans 14 residues. The germline V and J ends were trimmed by 6 bases and 7 bases, with 18 bases remaining between them. Germline V CDR1 and CDR2: MNHEY, SMNVEV (reference sequence). CDR3 region: CASRVGTIGGTQYF. In DNA, the CDR3 is TGTGCCAGCAGGGTTGGGACAATCGGGGGGACCCAGTACTTC.

This clonotype was observed many times. This sequence joins TRBV2 and TRBJ2-7; 7 bases agree with TRBD2. With 4 bases clipped from V and 6 bases from J, the junction kept 9 bases outside the gene matches. Per the germline V gene, CDR1 is SNHLY and CDR2 is FYNNEI. The CDR3 sequence is 14 residues long. The CDR3 here is CASSVAGEVFEQYF. The DNA for the CDR3 is TGTGCCAGCAGTGTGGCGGGAGAAGTCTTCGAGCAGTACTTC. Full variable domain (remainder filled in from reference TRBV2 and TRBJ2-7): EPEVTQTPSHQVTQMGQEVILRCVPISNHLYFYWYRQILGQKVEFLVSFYNNEISEKSEIFDDQFSVERPDGSNFTLKIRSTKLEDSAMYFCASSVAGEVFEQYFGPGTRLTVT.

In nucleotides, the CDR3 is TGTGCCATCGCACGGGTACTGAACACCGGGGAGCTGTTTTTT. Protein: CAIARVLNTGELFF. The rearrangement joins TRBV10-3 to TRBJ2-2; D remains unclear. Trimming shortened V by 8 bases and J by 1 base, and 11 bases separated the two germline ends. Germline loops: CDR1 ENHRY, CDR2 SYGVKD. This CDR3 is built from 14 residues.

Ten or more counts support this clonotype. The J gene is TRBJ1-1, the V gene TRBV19, with TRBD1 as a possible D gene (6 bases). Germline V gene data show CDR1 as LNHDA and CDR2 as SQIVND (reference sequence). V was cut by 7 bases and J by 2 bases, with 11 bases left in between. CDR3 length: 13 amino acids. CDR3 in DNA: TGTGCCAGTAAGACGGACAGAAACACTGAAGCTTTCTTT. It yields the protein CASKTDRNTEAFF.

The table lists this clonotype with many counts. The chain employs TRBV29-1 and TRBJ1-1; D is undetermined. Germline V lookup: CDR1 SQVTM, CDR2 ANQGSEA. The CDR3 consists of 11 residues. With 6 bases removed from V and 6 bases from J, the gap between germline ends came to 11 bases. The CDR3: CSVDPLAEAFF. CDR3 in DNA: TGCAGCGTGGATCCCTTGGCTGAAGCTTTCTTT.

The CDR3 DNA reads as TGTGCCTGGAGTGGGGGTGGTTCCTACGAGCAGTACTTC. Protein product: CAWSGGGSYEQYF. The rearrangement joins TRBV30 to TRBJ2-7; D is ambiguous. The CDR3 spans 13 residues. Per germline, CDR1 GTSNPN and CDR2 SVGIG (reference sequence). With 1 base removed from V and 1 base from J, the gap between germline ends came to 8 bases.

The chain is built from TRBV20-1 and TRBJ2-7; 8 positions match TRBD1. The ends lost 6 bases at V and 5 bases at J; junction bases unmatched: 9. The CDR3 consists of 13 residues. CDR1 DFQATT and CDR2 SNEGSKA come from the germline V gene (reference sequence). CDR3 DNA: TGCAGTGCGGGACAGGTCTTGCCCGACGAGCAGTACTTC. This translates into CSAGQVLPDEQYF.

Ten or more counts support this clonotype. The chain carries TRBV6-1 and TRBJ1-2, with D tentatively TRBD1 (5 bases). CDR3 size: 13 residues. CDR1 and CDR2 (germline): MNHNS, SASEGT. Trimming removed 4 bases from V and 3 bases from J, with 9 bases in between. CDR3 amino acids: CASSGRVYYGYTF. DNA of the CDR3: TGTGCCAGCAGTGGCAGGGTCTACTATGGCTACACCTTC.

This clonotype appeared a few times. One end of the junction fails to match germline, which may point to a read error. J is TRBJ2-7 and V is TRBV27; D is unresolved. This CDR3 region has 13 residues. Germline CDR1 MNHEY, CDR2 SMNVEV (reference sequence). The chain's CDR3 is CASSESGYNEQYF. CDR3 sequence (DNA): TGCGCCAGCAGTGAGTCAGGTTATAACGAGCAGTACTTC.

This clonotype was recorded at least ten times. This chain connects TRBV7-9 to TRBJ2-7; D unclear. Trimming cost V 3 bases and J 4 bases, with 13 bases left between them. This CDR3 is 14 amino acids long. CDR1 SEHNR and CDR2 FQNEAQ come from the germline V gene (reference sequence). This chain's CDR3 is CASSFTAGVYEQYF. CDR3 DNA sequence: TGTGCCAGCAGCTTTACGGCCGGCGTTTACGAGCAGTACTTC.